This TCR beta chain was sequenced during a study of beta chain features in type 1 diabetes. Findings and limits, study-wide: People with Type 1 diabetes carried modestly yet significantly shorter TCRB CDR3s in all four CD4+ subsets.

The CDR3 is 15 amino acids. Germline CDR1 reads SGHTA; CDR2 reads FQGNSA. V dropped 0 bases and J dropped 5; count of bases not matched to a gene: 5. Reverse transcription of all isolated RNA meant that expressed TCRB transcripts were sequenced. The assay was immunoSEQ multiplex PCR, and TCRdb's table has in-frame clones only and misses some. The table lists about 710,000 clones, around 15% of them singletons. Remarks on this clone: Its antigen is unidentified.

The receptor's source is a man between 18 and 35 years old with type 1 diabetes. This chain links TRBV7-2 with TRBJ2-7; 9 bases fit TRBD1. Sequenced sample: naive CD4+ T cells from blood. The CDR3 here is CASSLARTGADEQYF. CDR3 DNA: TGTGCCAGCAGCTTAGCGCGGACAGGGGCCGACGAGCAGTACTTC.